The T cell receptor (beta chain) under discussion was sequenced for a study of blood T cell repertoires in COVID-19. CDR1 and CDR2 (germline): SGDLS, YYNGEE. The CDR3 runs 15 residues. Trimming removed 3 bases from V and 6 bases from J; junction bases left unmatched: 7. Generated by immunoSEQ multiplex PCR, the TCRdb table keeps only in-frame clones and is missing some. The sample consists of about 230,000 clones, less than 85% of them appearing once. The J gene is TRBJ2-1, the V gene TRBV9; 9 positions agree with TRBD1. Material: peripheral blood. The TCR originated in an older woman with active or convalescent COVID-19. The CDR3, as DNA: TGTGCCAGCAGCGGAGGGACAGGGTTTATCAATGAGCAGTTCTTC. Residues: CASSGGTGFINEQFF.